One sample yielded the 22 T cell receptor beta chains listed below, sequenced in a study of T-cell reconstitution after alpha-beta-depleted transplantation in children. The authors prepared the TCRbeta library with unique molecular identifiers. TCRdb independently ran MiXCR on the PCR reads; one entry per CDR3 protein. The top ten clones hold around 13% of a sample with approximately 100,000 distinct CDR3 sequences, 9% to 15% of them seen once. The sequences come from PBMCs from the stem cell graft donor, collected from the stem cell graft. These receptors were taken from a human donor who donated a stem cell graft to a child with inherited bone marrow failure.

This clonotype was counted only a few times. The rearrangement uses TRBV11-2 and TRBJ1-1; D is perhaps TRBD1 (5 bases). V was clipped by 5 bases and J by 2 bases, with 9 bases between them. There are 13 residues in the CDR3. Germline lookup yields CDR1 SGHAT and CDR2 FQNNGV. CDR3 sequence (DNA): TGTGCCAGCAGCGCTGACAGAAACACTGAAGCTTTCTTT. It encodes CASSADRNTEAFF.

In this sample, this clonotype turned up many times. The chain combines TRBV15 with TRBJ2-7; 7 bases align to TRBD2. Germline loops: CDR1 LNHNV, CDR2 YYDKDF (reference sequence). The CDR3 has 14 amino acids. J lost 0 bases, V lost 4 bases, and 3 bases had no gene match. The chain's CDR3 is CATSKRGSSYEQYF. Here the CDR3 DNA reads TGTGCCACCAGCAAACGCGGGAGCTCCTACGAGCAGTACTTC. The entire variable domain, with the rest obtained from reference TRBV15 and TRBJ2-7, is as follows: DAMVIQNPRYQVTQFGKPVTLSCSQTLNHNVMYWYQQKSSQAPKLLFHYYDKDFNNEADTPDNFQSRRPNTSFCFLDIRSPGLGDTAMYLCATSKRGSSYEQYFGPGTRLTVT.

This clonotype was seen at least ten times. The V call is TRBV10-3, the J call TRBJ2-3; 9 bases are shared with TRBD2. The CDR3 loop spans 15 amino acids. Unmatched junction bases numbered 6, after V lost 6 bases and J lost 2 bases. Germline V gives CDR1 ENHRY, CDR2 SYGVKD. As DNA, the CDR3 is TGTGCCATCAGCAGACTAGCGGAGGACACAGATACGCAGTATTTT. Protein sequence: CAISRLAEDTDTQYF.

The chain has TRBV19 and TRBJ1-5; D unclear. The CDR3 contains 17 residues. Germline CDR1 and CDR2: LNHDA and SQIVND (reference sequence). Trimming removed 3 bases at V and 4 bases at J, with 19 bases between. The CDR3 loop reads CASSMAFRDGTNQPQHF. The CDR3 bases are TGTGCCAGTAGTATGGCCTTCCGCGACGGCACGAATCAGCCCCAGCATTTT.

The CDR3 DNA reads as TGTGCCAGCAGCACCCAGCGGGAGGGCCGGTACGAGCAGTACTTC. Translation gives CASSTQREGRYEQYF. The chain joins TRBV7-1 to TRBJ2-7; 10 bases fit TRBD2. TRBV7-1 is noted as an ORF with a role that remains uncertain. V shed 5 bases, J shed 4 bases, and the junction held 8 bases outside the gene matches. The CDR3 is 15 amino acids.

This clonotype has at least ten counts. The chain employs TRBV12-3 or TRBV12-4 and TRBJ2-3; D possibly corresponds to TRBD2 (5 bases). With 5 bases removed from V and 8 bases from J, the gap between germline ends came to 11 bases. This CDR3 is 12 amino acids long. CDR3 in DNA: TGTGCCAGCAGTCGGACGGACTTTACGCAGTATTTT. As protein: CASSRTDFTQYF.

This clonotype was seen at least ten times. V is TRBV5-1 and J is TRBJ2-3; 7 nucleotides align to TRBD1. The CDR3 consists of 17 residues. The germline V gene encodes CDR1 SGHRS and CDR2 YFSETQ. V lost 4 bases, J lost 0 bases, and 11 bases stayed unmatched. The chain's CDR3 is CASSPSQQGRSTDTQYF. DNA for the CDR3: TGCGCCAGCAGCCCAAGTCAACAGGGGAGAAGCACAGATACGCAGTATTTT.

The sample holds many counts of this clonotype. V gene TRBV6-5 combines with J gene TRBJ2-1, with 10 nucleotides matching TRBD2. Germline assignment: CDR1 MNHEY and CDR2 SVGAGI. V lost 5 bases to trimming and J lost 12 bases; unmatched junction nucleotides: 4. CDR3 length: 12 residues. The CDR3 bases are TGTGCCAGCAGTCCGATAGCGGGGGGGCAGTTCTTC. Translating it yields CASSPIAGGQFF.

In its sample, this clonotype was seen many times. This sequence joins TRBV5-6 and TRBJ1-1; D might be TRBD1 (6 bases). This CDR3 contains 13 residues. V was pared by 5 bases and J by 6 bases, with 14 bases between. Germline V lookup: CDR1 SGHDT, CDR2 YYEEEE. The CDR3, as DNA: TGTGCCAGCAGAATCTCAGGGGTCTCTGAAGCTTTCTTT. Translated: CASRISGVSEAFF. Based on the CDR3 plus reference TRBV5-6 and TRBJ1-1, the full variable domain is DAGVTQSPTHLIKTRGQQVTLRCSPKSGHDTVSWYQQALGQGPQFIFQYYEEEERQRGNFPDRFSGHQFPNYSSELNVNALLLGDSALYLCASRISGVSEAFFGQGTRLTVV.

There are many counts of this clonotype. The chain uses TRBV29-1 and TRBJ2-3; D gene ambiguous. CDR3 length: 12 amino acids. The germline CDR1 and CDR2 sequences are SQVTM and ANQGSEA. Trimming took 5 bases from V and 2 from J, leaving 8 bases between them. CDR3 nucleotide sequence: TGCAGCGTTCGCGAATCCACAGATACGCAGTATTTT. It specifies CSVRESTDTQYF.

This clonotype was recorded at least ten times. The V gene is TRBV27, the J gene TRBJ2-7; 13 bases match TRBD2. V lost 2 bases and J lost 2; bases outside the gene matches: 0. From germline, CDR1 is MNHEY and CDR2 SMNVEV (reference sequence). There are 15 residues in the CDR3. The CDR3 region has the DNA TGTGCCAGCAGTTTAACTAGCGGGGGGGCCTACGAGCAGTACTTC. Its translation: CASSLTSGGAYEQYF.

This clonotype has at least ten counts. V usage is TRBV5-1 and J usage is TRBJ2-1, with D perhaps TRBD2 (5 bases). Germline V gives CDR1 SGHRS, CDR2 YFSETQ. Trimming took off 4 bases at V and 2 bases at J, with 16 bases between the two ends. The CDR3 is made up of 16 amino acids. CDR3 sequence: CASSLGFGGPYNEQFF. The CDR3 DNA is TGCGCCAGCAGCCTCGGATTCGGAGGACCCTACAATGAGCAGTTCTTC.

This clonotype was counted many times. The chain employs TRBV9 and TRBJ2-7; D call uncertain. Germline loops: CDR1 SGDLS, CDR2 YYNGEE. The CDR3 is 13 amino acids. V was clipped by 0 bases and J by 5 bases, with 9 bases between them. In DNA, the CDR3 is TGTGCCAGCAGCGTAGCACCGAGTCACGAGCAGTACTTC. It codes for CASSVAPSHEQYF.

This clonotype was recorded many times. The chain links TRBV7-2 to TRBJ2-3; 9 nucleotides match TRBD2. Germline CDR1 is SGHTA and CDR2 is FQGNSA. The CDR3 is made up of 14 amino acids. V was clipped by 3 bases and J by 7 bases; unmatched bases: 5. The CDR3 nucleotides are TGTGCCAGCAGCTTGACAGCGGGAGGTTATACGCAGTATTTT. This encodes CASSLTAGGYTQYF.

This clonotype came up many times. The chain combines TRBV7-9 with TRBJ2-4; D is undetermined. V lost 0 bases to trimming and J lost 9 bases, with 9 bases between them. The CDR3 spans 13 residues. Germline CDR1 reads SEHNR; CDR2 reads FQNEAQ (reference sequence). The CDR3 DNA reads TGTGCCAGCAGCTTAGCTGACGTTGGCATTCAGTACTTC. Protein product: CASSLADVGIQYF.

At least ten counts were recorded for this clonotype. The CDR3 protein is CSASLLGTNEKLFF. The CDR3 DNA reads TGCAGTGCTAGCCTTCTTGGAACTAATGAAAAACTGTTTTTT. The chain employs TRBV20-1 and TRBJ1-4; D call uncertain. This CDR3 is 14 amino acids long. Trimming took 3 bases from V and 1 from J, leaving 9 bases between them. In germline, CDR1 is DFQATT, CDR2 SNEGSKA (reference sequence).

This clonotype has at least ten counts. The chain employs TRBV9 and TRBJ1-4; D is unclear. This CDR3 is 13 amino acids long. Germline values: CDR1 SGDLS, CDR2 YYNGEE. V was shortened by 4 bases and J by 6 bases, with 10 bases between the two germline ends. CDR3 nucleotide sequence: TGTGCCAGCAGCCCCCGGCCCGATGAAAAACTGTTTTTT. Translating it yields CASSPRPDEKLFF.

In its sample, this clonotype was seen many times. This rearrangement joins TRBV5-1 to TRBJ2-7, with D hard to call. Trimming took off 3 bases at V and 2 bases at J, with 15 bases between the two ends. Per germline, CDR1 SGHRS and CDR2 YFSETQ. The CDR3 spans 15 residues. The chain's CDR3 is CASSWDQIPTYEQYF. In DNA, the CDR3 is TGCGCCAGCAGCTGGGATCAAATTCCAACCTACGAGCAGTACTTC.

This clonotype was found a few times. The rearrangement joins TRBV12-3 or TRBV12-4 to TRBJ2-1; 8 bases align to TRBD1. V was clipped by 4 bases and J by 5 bases; unmatched bases: 7. This CDR3 region has 15 residues. CDR3 sequence reads: CASSSPGQAHNEQFF. CDR3 sequence (DNA): TGTGCCAGCAGTTCACCGGGACAGGCGCACAATGAGCAGTTCTTC.

This clonotype was recorded many times. The rearrangement joins TRBV7-2 to TRBJ2-7; D possibly corresponds to TRBD2 (5 bases). V was pared by 3 bases and J by 4 bases, with 10 bases between. Germline V gene sequence: CDR1 SGHTA, CDR2 FQGNSA. The CDR3 extends over 13 amino acids. The CDR3 nucleotides are TGTGCCAGCAGCTTGGACCCGGGGTACGAGCAGTACTTC. The encoded protein is CASSLDPGYEQYF.

This clonotype was seen repeatedly, ten times or more. The V call is TRBV10-3, the J call TRBJ2-1; possible D gene TRBD2, 5 bases. This CDR3 spans 15 amino acids. V lost 8 bases and J lost 5, with 19 bases in between. Germline loops: CDR1 ENHRY, CDR2 SYGVKD. The chain's CDR3 is CAIAPSGRLDNEQFF. CDR3 DNA sequence: TGTGCCATCGCCCCCAGCGGTCGGCTGGACAATGAGCAGTTCTTC.

The table lists this clonotype with many counts. The CDR3 DNA reads as TGCGCCAGCAGCCAAGCGGGGGCAGGTCTCGCGGTGAGGGACACCTTC. This codes for CASSQAGAGLAVRDTF. This rearrangement joins TRBV4-1 to TRBJ1-2; perhaps TRBD1 as D (6 bases). Germline V gene lookup returns CDR1 MGHRA and CDR2 YSYEKL. The CDR3 length is 16 residues. The V end lost 1 base, the J end lost 12 bases, and 24 bases lay between the germline ends.